This T cell receptor (beta chain) was sequenced for a study of shared clonotypes between healthy human individuals. As for the study in general: Three plates were used per donor for CD4 naive, three for CD4 memory, two for CD8 naive and one for CD8 memory.

The naive CD8 subset, CD45RO-negative cells positively selected for CCR7, excluded terminally differentiated effector memory CD45RA+ cells. Adult donors, all healthy and HIV-negative, had no recent acute infections or vaccinations. Germline CDR1 and CDR2: MNHEY and SVGAGI. The CDR3 runs to 15 residues. V lost 0 bases, J lost 7 bases, and 13 bases lay in between. Assay: immunoSEQ multiplex PCR; the TCRdb copy retains only in-frame clones and omits some. This sample has more than 2 million clones, with about 93% found just once. Sequenced input: naive CD8+ T cells from PBMCs. The TCR originated in a man between 18 and 35 years old in good health. Some clones in this sample may be carry-over from other donors' samples. This chain joins TRBV6-5 and TRBJ2-1; possible D gene TRBD2, 5 bases. The CDR3 DNA follows: TGTGCCAGCAGTTACTCGATGCGGGTCGGAAATGAGCAGTTCTTC. Translated: CASSYSMRVGNEQFF.